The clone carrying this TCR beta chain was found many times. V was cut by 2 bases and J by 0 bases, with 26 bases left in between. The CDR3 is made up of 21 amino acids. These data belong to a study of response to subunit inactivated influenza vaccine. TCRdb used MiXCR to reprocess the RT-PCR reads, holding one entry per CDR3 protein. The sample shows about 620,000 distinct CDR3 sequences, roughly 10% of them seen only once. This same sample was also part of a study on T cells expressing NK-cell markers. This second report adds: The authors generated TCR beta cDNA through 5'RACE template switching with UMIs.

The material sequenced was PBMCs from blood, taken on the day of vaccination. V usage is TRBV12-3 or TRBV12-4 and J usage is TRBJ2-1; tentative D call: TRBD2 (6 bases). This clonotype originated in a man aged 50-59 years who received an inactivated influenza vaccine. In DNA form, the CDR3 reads TGTGCCAGCAGTTTAATTCCACCCGCCTTTGTAGCGGTGAGCTCCTACAATGAGCAGTTCTTC. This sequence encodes CASSLIPPAFVAVSSYNEQFF.